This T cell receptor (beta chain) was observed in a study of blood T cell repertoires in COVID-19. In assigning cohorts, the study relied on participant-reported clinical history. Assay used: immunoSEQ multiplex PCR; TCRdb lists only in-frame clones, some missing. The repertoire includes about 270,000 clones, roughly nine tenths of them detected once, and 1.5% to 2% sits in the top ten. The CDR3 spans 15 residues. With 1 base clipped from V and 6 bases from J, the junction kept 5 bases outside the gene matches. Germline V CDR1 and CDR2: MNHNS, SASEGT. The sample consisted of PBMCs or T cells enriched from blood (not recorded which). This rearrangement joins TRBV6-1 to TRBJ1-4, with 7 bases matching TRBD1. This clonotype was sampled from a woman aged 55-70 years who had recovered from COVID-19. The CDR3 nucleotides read TGTGCCAGCAGTGAAGGACAGGGATCCCATGAAAAACTGTTTTTT. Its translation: CASSEGQGSHEKLFF.